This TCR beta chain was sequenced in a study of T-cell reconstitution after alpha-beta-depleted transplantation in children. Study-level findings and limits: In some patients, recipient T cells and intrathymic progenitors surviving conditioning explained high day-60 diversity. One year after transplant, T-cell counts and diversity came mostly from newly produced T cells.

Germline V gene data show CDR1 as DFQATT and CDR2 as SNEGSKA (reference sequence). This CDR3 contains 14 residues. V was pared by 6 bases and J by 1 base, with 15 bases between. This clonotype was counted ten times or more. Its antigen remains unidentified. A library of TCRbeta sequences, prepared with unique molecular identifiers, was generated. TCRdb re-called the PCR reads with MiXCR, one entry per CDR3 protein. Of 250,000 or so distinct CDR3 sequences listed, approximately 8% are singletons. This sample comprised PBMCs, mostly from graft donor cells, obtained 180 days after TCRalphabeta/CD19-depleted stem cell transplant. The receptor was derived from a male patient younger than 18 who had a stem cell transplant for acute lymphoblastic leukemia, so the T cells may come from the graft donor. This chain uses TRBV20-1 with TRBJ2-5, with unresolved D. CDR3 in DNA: TGCAGTGCCCCTTCTTGGACCCTCCAAGAGACCCAGTACTTC. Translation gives CSAPSWTLQETQYF.